These 23 T cell receptor beta chains were all obtained from the same sample, sequenced in a study of cytomegalovirus exposure and HLA in healthy donors. Primers included in the PCR were 60 Vbeta and 13 Jbeta primers. Data came from immunoSEQ multiplex PCR; TCRdb stores just in-frame clones and leaves some out. The sample carries more than 150,000 clones, about 77% recorded once. Specimen: PBMCs. These receptor sequences come from a woman aged 25 to 39 in good health and CMV-seropositive.

The rearrangement uses TRBV6-5 and TRBJ2-1, with TRBD1 matching 7 bases. The CDR3 contains 12 residues. CDR1 MNHEY and CDR2 SVGAGI come from the germline V gene. The J segment lost 6 bases and the V segment lost 5 bases, leaving 1 base of the junction unmatched. This CDR3 reads CASSNRGNEQFF. The CDR3, as DNA: TGTGCCAGCAGTAACAGGGGCAATGAGCAGTTCTTC.

The chain links TRBV5-4 to TRBJ1-4; 8 bases match TRBD1. CDR3 size: 16 residues. The V gene's germline CDR1 is SGHNT and CDR2 YYREEE (reference sequence). The V segment lost 2 bases and the J segment 7 bases; nucleotides outside the gene matches: 10. The CDR3 region is CASSFNGRGHGEKLFF. The CDR3 DNA reads TGTGCCAGCAGCTTTAACGGCAGGGGGCACGGTGAAAAACTGTTTTTT.

A few counts support this clone. The chain carries TRBV19 and TRBJ2-3, with D tentatively TRBD2 (6 bases). The ends were cut back, 8 bases at V and 1 base at J, with 13 bases in the middle. From germline, CDR1 is LNHDA and CDR2 SQIVND (reference sequence). The CDR3 extends over 14 amino acids. CDR3 bases: TGTGCCAGTGCAGGCGGGGCGGGCACAGATACGCAGTATTTT. The encoded protein is CASAGGAGTDTQYF.

The count of this clone is one. V gene TRBV7-9 combines with J gene TRBJ2-5; possible D gene TRBD2, 6 bases. Trimming removed 8 bases from V and 4 bases from J, with 23 bases in between. The CDR3 sequence is 16 residues long. Germline V CDR1 and CDR2: SEHNR, FQNEAQ (reference sequence). The CDR3 DNA follows: TGTGCCAGCCGTGGGCGTACGGGCGAGGAGGGAGAGACCCAGTACTTC. Translated, it gives CASRGRTGEEGETQYF.

The chain combines TRBV6-1 with TRBJ1-4; D is unclear. V lost 3 bases to trimming and J lost 7 bases, with 15 bases between them. The CDR3 extends over 15 amino acids. From germline, CDR1 is MNHNS and CDR2 SASEGT. The CDR3 bases are TGTGCCAGCAGTGACACCGGGATACGGGGTGAAAAACTGTTTTTT. Its protein is CASSDTGIRGEKLFF.

The rearrangement links TRBV5-1 to TRBJ2-3, with D unresolved. This CDR3 contains 14 residues. V dropped 4 bases and J dropped 4 bases, with 13 bases sitting between them. Germline assignment: CDR1 SGHRS and CDR2 YFSETQ. CDR3 sequence (DNA): TGCGCCAGCAGCCCGAATAAACCGGCAGATACGCAGTATTTT. Its protein is CASSPNKPADTQYF.

The rearrangement uses TRBV21-1 and TRBJ2-3; the table assigns TRBD2, which was not confirmed against the DNA. TRBV21-1 is a recognized pseudogene. The CDR3 has 17 residues. The CDR3 here is CASSRLAGGVGSDTQYF. In nucleotides, the CDR3 is TGTGCCAGCAGCAGGTTAGCGGGGGGGGTGGGGTCAGATACGCAGTATTTT.

This clone appeared once. The chain is built from TRBV2 and TRBJ1-5, with 7 bases fitting TRBD1. This CDR3 has 14 residues. The germline V gene encodes CDR1 SNHLY and CDR2 FYNNEI. V was pared by 5 bases and J by 3 bases, with 4 bases of the junction left unmatched. The CDR3 reads CASSPQGVNQPQHF. The DNA of the CDR3 is TGTGCCAGCAGTCCTCAGGGGGTCAATCAGCCCCAGCATTTT. The entire variable domain, with the rest obtained from reference TRBV2 and TRBJ1-5, is as follows: EPEVTQTPSHQVTQMGQEVILRCVPISNHLYFYWYRQILGQKVEFLVSFYNNEISEKSEIFDDQFSVERPDGSNFTLKIRSTKLEDSAMYFCASSPQGVNQPQHFGDGTRLSIL.

J is TRBJ1-2 and V is TRBV28; unclear D gene. Germline V gene data show CDR1 as MDHEN and CDR2 as SYDVKM. V lost 5 bases and J lost 1, with 14 bases in between. This CDR3 has 15 amino acids. CDR3 in amino acids: CASSPGPHRNYGYTF. The CDR3 DNA reads TGTGCCAGCAGTCCAGGCCCACACCGTAACTATGGCTACACCTTC.

V is TRBV28 and J is TRBJ1-1; possible D gene TRBD1, 5 bases. The CDR3 consists of 11 residues. V shed 6 bases and J shed 4 bases, with 6 bases lying between them. The V gene's germline CDR1 is MDHEN and CDR2 SYDVKM. This chain's CDR3 is CASRTATEAFF. Written as DNA, the CDR3 is TGTGCCAGCAGGACAGCCACTGAAGCTTTCTTT.

The chain employs TRBV19 and TRBJ1-6; tentatively, D is TRBD1 (5 bases). Germline V gene data show CDR1 as LNHDA and CDR2 as SQIVND (reference sequence). The V and J ends lost 7 bases and 12 bases respectively, with 16 bases between them. This CDR3 has 13 amino acids. CDR3 bases: TGTGCCAGTAACTCCGACAGCGCTAAACCCCTCCACTTT. Translated: CASNSDSAKPLHF.

This clone showed up just once. This rearrangement joins TRBV27 to TRBJ2-3, with a tentative D call TRBD2 (5 bases). Trimming took 5 bases from V and 6 from J, leaving 12 bases between them. Germline V gene data show CDR1 as MNHEY and CDR2 as SMNVEV (reference sequence). This CDR3 is 13 amino acids long. CDR3 in amino acids: CASSPGRGDTQYF. Written as DNA, the CDR3 is TGTGCCAGCAGTCCCGGACGAGGGGATACGCAGTATTTT.

This sequence joins TRBV28 and TRBJ1-5; D may be TRBD1 (5 bases). V lost 3 bases and J 0 bases, leaving 27 bases between the germline ends. This CDR3 region has 21 residues. Germline loops: CDR1 MDHEN, CDR2 SYDVKM. The DNA for the CDR3 is TGTGCCAGCAGTTTCGGGGGGTGGTGGGGGGAGGTCGGGAATAGCAATCAGCCCCAGCATTTT. Amino acids: CASSFGGWWGEVGNSNQPQHF.

The chain couples TRBV19 to TRBJ1-1; D call uncertain. Looked up from germline, CDR1 is LNHDA and CDR2 is SQIVND (reference sequence). V gave up 5 bases and J gave up 5 bases, with 12 bases separating them. The CDR3 is made up of 13 amino acids. CDR3 sequence reads: CASSRTTRTEAFF. The CDR3 DNA follows: TGTGCCAGTAGTCGGACTACAAGGACTGAAGCTTTCTTT.

V and J are TRBV9 and TRBJ2-3, with D possibly being TRBD2 (6 bases). Germline lookup yields CDR1 SGDLS and CDR2 YYNGEE. CDR3 length: 16 amino acids. Trimming removed 3 bases at V and 2 bases at J, with 16 bases between. CDR3 coding DNA: TGTGCCAGCAGCGCCCCGCCTAGCGACCCCACAGATACGCAGTATTTT. Encoded protein: CASSAPPSDPTDTQYF.

The chain uses TRBV29-1 and TRBJ1-4; D is unclear. Germline CDR1 and CDR2: SQVTM and ANQGSEA. With 7 bases removed from V and 7 bases from J, the gap between germline ends came to 16 bases. This CDR3 has 13 amino acids. CDR3: CSGLATGSEKLFF. CDR3 nucleotides: TGCAGCGGTCTAGCCACCGGGAGTGAAAAACTGTTTTTT.

The chain is built from TRBV28 and TRBJ1-4; possibly TRBD1 for D (5 bases). The V gene lost 3 bases and the J gene lost 7 bases, with 15 bases spanning the gap. The CDR3 has 15 residues. CDR1 and CDR2 (germline): MDHEN, SYDVKM. The CDR3 sequence is CASSFFRGGVEKLFF. CDR3 nucleotide sequence: TGTGCCAGCAGTTTTTTTAGGGGAGGGGTTGAAAAACTGTTTTTT.

This CDR3 is CASSAGGYGYTF. The CDR3 DNA reads TGTGCCAGCAGCGCAGGGGGCTATGGCTACACCTTC. The chain combines TRBV13 with TRBJ1-2; TRBD1 agrees at 7 bases. Germline loops: CDR1 PRHDT, CDR2 FYEKMQ (reference sequence). This CDR3 is 12 amino acids long. The V segment lost 5 bases and the J segment 4 bases; nucleotides outside the gene matches: 1.

This chain joins TRBV27 and TRBJ2-1; D might be TRBD2 (7 bases). The CDR3 contains 15 residues. The germline V and J ends were trimmed by 5 bases and 7 bases, with 18 bases remaining between them. Germline CDR1 reads MNHEY; CDR2 reads SMNVEV (reference sequence). CDR3: CASSPFVGGLNEQFF. In nucleotides, the CDR3 is TGTGCCAGCAGTCCCTTCGTGGGGGGGCTGAATGAGCAGTTCTTC.

This clone was counted a single time. V usage is TRBV11-3 and J usage is TRBJ2-2; D possibly corresponds to TRBD1 (7 bases). The CDR3 covers 16 residues. CDR1 SGHNT and CDR2 YENEEA come from the germline V gene. V lost 7 bases and J 5 bases, leaving 20 bases between the germline ends. CDR3 amino acids: CASTSPGGGDTGELFF. Written as DNA, the CDR3 is TGTGCCAGCACCTCCCCCGGAGGGGGCGATACCGGGGAGCTGTTTTTT.

A few counts support this clone. The chain links TRBV5-1 to TRBJ2-2, with TRBD2 as a possible D gene (5 bases). The V gene lost 4 bases and the J gene lost 4 bases, with 14 bases spanning the gap. The length of the CDR3 is 15 residues. Per germline, CDR1 SGHRS and CDR2 YFSETQ. The CDR3 DNA reads as TGCGCCAGCAGCACCGACGGGGTGGTCACCGGGGAGCTGTTTTTT. It encodes CASSTDGVVTGELFF.

The chain carries TRBV19 and TRBJ1-2; TRBD1 is a possible D gene (6 bases). CDR3 length: 15 residues. Trimming shortened V by 3 bases and J by 7 bases, and 18 bases separated the two germline ends. The V gene's germline CDR1 is LNHDA and CDR2 SQIVND (reference sequence). As DNA, the CDR3 is TGTGCCAGTAGTATCGAGGTACAGGGCCGGTCTGGCTACACCTTC. Translating gives CASSIEVQGRSGYTF.

The chain is built from TRBV4-3 and TRBJ2-1; 11 bases agree with TRBD2. The germline V gene has CDR1 LGHNA and CDR2 YSLEER. Trimming took 4 bases from V and 8 from J; bases not matched to a gene: 7. The CDR3 runs to 15 residues. This CDR3 is CASSPRTSGGDEQFF. The CDR3 DNA reads as TGCGCCAGCAGCCCACGAACTAGCGGGGGAGATGAGCAGTTCTTC.